A selection of T cell receptor beta chains follows, all from one sample in a study of blood T cell repertoires in COVID-19. Repertoires were generated with immunoSEQ multiplex PCR, while TCRdb's copy carries only in-frame clones and drops some. Counted here are roughly 310,000 clones, roughly 88% occurring once; the ten biggest clones make up 3.5% to 4%. The sample consisted of peripheral blood. Receptors originate from a woman aged 45-60 years with active or convalescent COVID-19. Each CDR3 is given with its conserved first and last residue. A D gene is named only where the DNA matches it firmly. The size entry is marked missing in some rows and otherwise reads once, few, many or a size class.

J gene	V gene	clone size	D gene	CDR3 protein	CDR3 DNA
TRBJ1-5	TRBV29-1	once	.	CSVAVNSNQPQHF	TGCAGCGTTGCAGTCAATAGCAATCAGCCCCAGCATTTT
TRBJ2-2	TRBV7-2	once	.	CASSSLLAHTGELFF	TGTGCCAGCAGCTCCTTACTAGCACACACCGGGGAGCTGTTTTTT
TRBJ2-5	TRBV29-1	.	TRBD1	CSVEGQQQTQYF	TGCAGCGTTGAGGGACAGCAACAAACCCAGTACTTC
TRBJ1-1	TRBV29-1	.	TRBD1	CSVEGGQGEVEAFF	TGCAGCGTTGAAGGCGGACAGGGGGAGGTTGAAGCTTTCTTT
TRBJ1-6	TRBV27	.	.	CASSLNSYSPLHF	TGTGCCAGCAGTTTAAATAGTTATTCACCCCTCCACTTT
TRBJ1-1	TRBV10-3	.	.	CAISDSLGTEAFF	TGTGCCATCTCGGACAGTCTAGGGACTGAAGCTTTCTTT
TRBJ2-7	TRBV5-1	.	.	CASRDDGAYEQYF	TGCGCCAGCAGGGATGACGGAGCCTACGAGCAGTACTTC
TRBJ1-1	TRBV11-2	few	TRBD1	CASSLALAGGTEAFF	TGTGCCAGCAGCTTAGCTCTCGCAGGGGGAACTGAAGCTTTCTTT
TRBJ2-1	TRBV4-3	.	.	CASSQHRVRSYNEQFF	TGCGCCAGCAGCCAACACAGGGTAAGGTCCTACAATGAGCAGTTCTTC
TRBJ1-2	TRBV18	.	.	CASSLPGALGYTF	TGTGCCAGCTCGCTCCCAGGGGCGCTTGGCTACACCTTC
TRBJ2-7	TRBV27	many	TRBD1	CASSQDREEYEQYF	TGTGCCAGCAGCCAGGACAGGGAGGAGTACGAGCAGTACTTC
TRBJ2-3	TRBV3-1/TRBV3-2	.	TRBD2	CASSQTGTSGRATDTQYF	TGTGCCAGCAGCCAAACCGGGACTAGCGGGAGGGCCACAGATACGCAGTATTTT
TRBJ2-7	TRBV28	.	TRBD2	CASSPGTSGTYEQYF	TGTGCCAGCAGTCCAGGGACTAGCGGGACCTACGAGCAGTACTTC
TRBJ2-7	TRBV30	.	.	CAWSRTNLISYEQYF	TGTGCCTGGAGTCGAACCAACCTAATCTCCTACGAGCAGTACTTC
TRBJ2-3	TRBV7-3	.	.	CASSFRGARTDTQYF	TGTGCCAGCTCGTTTCGGGGAGCCCGCACAGATACGCAGTATTTT
TRBJ2-7	TRBV5-7	.	.	CASSLKPSRGHLTYEQYF	TGTGCCAGCAGCCTCAAGCCGAGCCGGGGACACCTTACCTACGAGCAGTACTTC
TRBJ2-1	TRBV4-1	.	.	CASSRALSGGEQFF	TGCGCCAGCAGCCGAGCACTCTCCGGCGGGGAGCAGTTCTTC
TRBJ1-5	TRBV24-1	.	.	CATSDSSGGQPQHF	TGTGCCACCAGTGATTCTAGCGGGGGGCAGCCCCAGCATTTT
TRBJ1-2	TRBV27	.	.	CASTKYPGAVGYGYTF	TGTGCCAGCACCAAATACCCTGGGGCCGTGGGCTATGGCTACACCTTC
TRBJ1-4	TRBV10-1	.	TRBD1	CASSEGTGGVHEKLFF	TGCGCCAGCAGTGAAGGGACAGGGGGAGTGCATGAAAAACTGTTTTTT
TRBJ2-1	TRBV27	.	TRBD2	CASSLLLAGSGEQFF	TGTGCCAGCAGTTTATTGCTAGCGGGGAGCGGTGAGCAGTTCTTC
TRBJ2-5	TRBV9	.	.	CASSGGKGVETQYF	TGTGCCAGCAGCGGGGGGAAGGGGGTAGAGACCCAGTACTTC
TRBJ1-1	TRBV27	.	.	CASSFLLAGRNTEAFF	TGTGCCAGCAGTTTTCTGCTTGCGGGGCGGAACACTGAAGCTTTCTTT
TRBJ1-1	TRBV11-3	once	TRBD1	CASSLDRANTEAFF	TGTGCCAGCAGCCTCGACAGGGCGAACACTGAAGCTTTCTTT
TRBJ2-3	TRBV18	once	TRBD1	CASSRGTGGPDTQYF	TGTGCCAGCTCACGGGGGACAGGGGGCCCAGATACGCAGTATTTT
TRBJ2-3	TRBV28	.	TRBD2	CASSFPPSGTTDTQYF	TGTGCCAGCAGTTTCCCCCCTAGCGGGACCACAGATACGCAGTATTTT
TRBJ1-4	TRBV7-2	.	.	CASSLGQVLNEKLFF	TGTGCCAGCAGCTTAGGTCAGGTTCTTAATGAAAAACTGTTTTTT
TRBJ1-5	TRBV5-1	.	.	CASSLVPGVHQPQHF	TGCGCCAGCAGCTTGGTCCCCGGGGTCCATCAGCCCCAGCATTTT
TRBJ2-1	TRBV6-2/TRBV6-3	.	TRBD2	CASSPLAGASYNEQFF	TGTGCCAGCAGCCCACTAGCGGGGGCATCCTACAATGAGCAGTTCTTC
TRBJ2-1	TRBV24-1	.	TRBD1	CATSESRQGLTYNEQFF	TGTGCCACCAGTGAATCCAGACAGGGCTTGACCTACAATGAGCAGTTCTTC
TRBJ1-1	TRBV25-1	.	TRBD1	CASSEGDRGMRTEAFF	TGTGCCAGCAGTGAGGGTGACAGGGGGATGAGAACTGAAGCTTTCTTT
TRBJ2-7	TRBV6-7	.	.	CASRITGSGEQYF	TGTGCCAGCAGGATAACAGGGAGCGGCGAGCAGTACTTC
TRBJ1-1	TRBV28	.	.	CASFSPQGNTEAFF	TGTGCCAGCTTTAGCCCCCAGGGGAACACTGAAGCTTTCTTT
TRBJ2-2	TRBV5-5	.	.	CASSFGVANTGELFF	TGTGCCAGCAGCTTCGGGGTCGCGAACACCGGGGAGCTGTTTTTT